This passage covers 26 T cell receptor beta chains from one sample sequenced in a study of OX40 agonist ivuxolimab in advanced cancers. Library preparation was by the immunoSEQ multiplex PCR assay. TCRdb limited this immuneACCESS table to in-frame rearrangements with V and J called. A share of clones is missing; checked studies link under half to unresolved V genes, and the rest is unexplained. Across this sample there are 45,000 to 60,000 clones, with approximately 80% seen only once. The top ten clonotypes cover around 4.5% of the sample. The specimen comprised CD4+ or CD8+ T cells sorted from blood, sampled in a trial of the OX40 agonist ivuxolimab. Source of these receptors: an adult with an advanced solid tumor such as melanoma, head and neck, liver or kidney cancer.

The chain is built from TRBV4-3 and TRBJ2-5; D unclear. The CDR3 is 14 amino acids. Deletions cut 0 bases from V and 1 base from J, with 6 bases between. Germline CDR1 reads LGHNA; CDR2 reads YSLEER. The CDR3 protein is CASSQDFTQETQYF. Written as DNA, the CDR3 is TGCGCCAGCAGCCAAGATTTTACCCAAGAGACCCAGTACTTC.

The genes are TRBV11-3 and TRBJ2-1, with D maybe TRBD1 (6 bases). This CDR3 has 13 residues. With 6 bases removed from V and 10 bases from J, the gap between germline ends came to 16 bases. Germline V gives CDR1 SGHNT, CDR2 YENEEA. Here the CDR3 reads CASSSTGFGEQFF. DNA for the CDR3: TGTGCCAGCAGTTCTACAGGGTTTGGCGAGCAGTTCTTC.

The V call is TRBV18, the J call TRBJ1-1, with D unresolved. Germline V lookup: CDR1 KGHSH, CDR2 LQKENI. The CDR3 has 17 residues. V was shortened by 1 base and J by 1 base, with 16 bases between the two germline ends. The CDR3 bases are TGTGCCAGCTCACCACTCGGTGGGAACCTTCAGAACACTGAAGCTTTCTTT. As protein: CASSPLGGNLQNTEAFF.

The chain recombines TRBV7-9 with TRBJ1-3, with unresolved D. Trimming left V 3 bases short and J 0 bases short, with 9 bases between. Germline V lookup: CDR1 SEHNR, CDR2 FQNEAQ (reference sequence). This CDR3 has 15 residues. The CDR3 loop is CASSFDGSSGNTIYF. CDR3 sequence (DNA): TGTGCCAGCAGCTTTGACGGGAGCTCTGGAAACACCATATATTTT. The complete variable domain, with remaining parts taken from reference TRBV7-9 and TRBJ1-3, reads DTGVSQNPRHKITKRGQNVTFRCDPISEHNRLYWYRQTLGQGPEFLTYFQNEAQLEKSRLLSDRFSAERPKGSFSTLEIQRTEQGDSAMYLCASSFDGSSGNTIYFGEGSWLTVV.

The chain couples TRBV5-8 to TRBJ2-3, with a tentative D call TRBD2 (5 bases). This CDR3 has 15 amino acids. Germline V gene lookup returns CDR1 SGHTS and CDR2 YDEGEE. V gave up 0 bases and J gave up 0 bases, with 8 bases separating them. In nucleotides, the CDR3 is TGTGCCAGCAGCTTGGGGACTCGAAGCACAGATACGCAGTATTTT. Amino acid sequence: CASSLGTRSTDTQYF.

This clone appeared a few times. The V call is TRBV7-2, the J call TRBJ2-6; D is unresolved. V lost 4 bases and J 0 bases, leaving 7 bases between the germline ends. CDR3 length: 15 amino acids. CDR1 SGHTA and CDR2 FQGNSA come from the germline V gene. The CDR3 loop is CASSYSNSGANVLTF. As DNA, the CDR3 is TGTGCCAGCAGCTACAGTAACTCTGGGGCCAACGTCCTGACTTTC.

With respect to this clone: At one boundary the junction diverges from the germline segment, which might be a read error. The J gene is TRBJ2-3, the V gene TRBV7-2; TRBD2 is a possible D gene (5 bases). This CDR3 spans 14 amino acids. Germline assignment: CDR1 SGHTA and CDR2 FQGNSA. CDR3 DNA: TGTGCCAGCAGCCTAGCCTATAGCACAGATACGCAGTATTTT. Its protein is CASSLAYSTDTQYF. Based on the CDR3 plus reference TRBV7-2 and TRBJ2-3, the full variable domain is GAGVSQSPSNKVTEKGKDVELRCDPISGHTALYWYRQSLGQGLEFLIYFQGNSAPDKSGLPSDRFSAERTGGSVSTLTIQRTQQEDSAVYLCASSLAYSTDTQYFGPGTRLTVL.

This sequence joins TRBV6-6 and TRBJ2-3; 8 nucleotides match TRBD1. Germline-derived CDR1 and CDR2 are MNHNY and SVGAGI (reference sequence). Trimming cost V 6 bases and J 0 bases; bases outside gene matches: 2. This CDR3 spans 14 amino acids. CDR3 in DNA: TGTGCCAGCAGAAGACAGGGGAGCACAGATACGCAGTATTTT. It specifies CASRRQGSTDTQYF.

This clone was observed a few times. V and J are TRBV28 and TRBJ1-5; D gene unclear. CDR1 MDHEN and CDR2 SYDVKM come from the germline V gene. V was pared by 8 bases and J by 2 bases, with 16 bases between. The CDR3 has 15 residues. CDR3 protein: CASFRDRGGNQPQHF. The CDR3, as DNA: TGTGCCAGCTTTCGAGATCGGGGTGGCAATCAGCCCCAGCATTTT.

This clone was observed a few times. The gene calls are TRBV23-1 and TRBJ2-1; 11 bases map to TRBD1. TRBV23-1 is given ORF status, its function remaining uncertain. V lost 8 bases and J lost 7; bases outside the gene matches: 10. CDR3 size: 15 residues. The CDR3 sequence is CASRSRTGGLNEQFF. The CDR3 DNA reads TGCGCCAGCCGGAGCCGGACAGGGGGCCTAAATGAGCAGTTCTTC.

This clone was counted once. CDR3 nucleotide sequence: TGTGCCAGCAGCTTTAAAGGGAGCACAGATACGCAGTATTTT. As protein: CASSFKGSTDTQYF. V usage is TRBV7-2 and J usage is TRBJ2-3; D remains ambiguous. With 3 bases removed from V and 0 bases from J, the gap between germline ends came to 7 bases. Germline CDR1 is SGHTA and CDR2 is FQGNSA. This CDR3 contains 14 residues.

The chain joins TRBV28 to TRBJ1-2; TRBD1 matches 9 bases. Trimming took 6 bases from V and 5 from J; bases not matched to a gene: 10. Per the germline V gene, CDR1 is MDHEN and CDR2 is SYDVKM. The CDR3 runs to 15 residues. The CDR3 region is CASSSRDRVGYGYTF. In DNA form, the CDR3 reads TGTGCCAGCAGCAGCCGGGACAGGGTGGGGTATGGCTACACCTTC.

The V and J genes are TRBV18 and TRBJ1-1, with TRBD1 identical over 8 bases. The CDR3 is made up of 16 amino acids. Germline values: CDR1 KGHSH, CDR2 LQKENI. Germline trimming cut 4 bases from V and 0 bases from J; bases unmatched to any gene: 7. The CDR3 spells CASSLGTGAMNTEAFF. CDR3 DNA sequence: TGTGCCAGCTCACTTGGGACAGGCGCTATGAACACTGAAGCTTTCTTT. The whole variable domain, filled in from reference TRBV18 and TRBJ1-1, reads NAGVMQNPRHLVRRRGQEARLRCSPMKGHSHVYWYRQLPEEGLKFMVYLQKENIIDESGMPKERFSAEFPKEGPSILRIQQVVRGDSAAYFCASSLGTGAMNTEAFFGQGTRLTVV.

This chain connects TRBV5-4 to TRBJ1-1; no clear D gene. V was pared by 2 bases and J by 4 bases, with 3 bases between. Germline lookup yields CDR1 SGHNT and CDR2 YYREEE (reference sequence). The CDR3 totals 11 residues. The CDR3 reads CASSFFTEAFF. CDR3 bases: TGTGCCAGCAGCTTTTTCACTGAAGCTTTCTTT.

This rearrangement joins TRBV15 to TRBJ2-5; D remains ambiguous. Germline CDR1 LNHNV, CDR2 YYDKDF (reference sequence). V was trimmed by 0 bases and J by 1 base, leaving 6 bases between them. The CDR3 loop spans 14 amino acids. The CDR3 bases are TGTGCCACCAGCAGAGATTATACCCAAGAGACCCAGTACTTC. Translation gives CATSRDYTQETQYF.

This sequence joins TRBV14 and TRBJ2-4; D uncertain. Germline V gene lookup returns CDR1 SGHDN and CDR2 FVKESK. The CDR3 loop spans 13 amino acids. The ends were cut back, 0 bases at V and 13 bases at J, with 13 bases in the middle. CDR3 amino acids: CASSQDRPSNQYF. The CDR3 region has the DNA TGTGCCAGCAGCCAAGATCGGCCGTCGAACCAGTACTTC.

The rearrangement links TRBV7-9 to TRBJ2-7, with 7 bases identical to TRBD2. This CDR3 has 14 residues. Per the germline V gene, CDR1 is SEHNR and CDR2 is FQNEAQ (reference sequence). The J segment lost 5 bases and the V segment lost 6 bases, leaving 10 bases of the junction unmatched. This chain's CDR3 is CASSRGAGRDEQYF. In DNA, the CDR3 is TGTGCCAGCAGTCGAGGGGCAGGGAGGGACGAGCAGTACTTC.

The genes are TRBV2 and TRBJ2-1, with D possibly TRBD2 on 5 matching bases. The V gene lost 3 bases and the J gene lost 6 bases, with 15 bases spanning the gap. The CDR3 has 15 amino acids. Germline values: CDR1 SNHLY, CDR2 FYNNEI. CDR3 in amino acids: CASSDTRWQVNEQFF. CDR3 coding DNA: TGTGCCAGCAGTGATACTAGGTGGCAAGTCAATGAGCAGTTCTTC.

This clone has only one observation. The chain employs TRBV5-4 and TRBJ1-1; D possibly corresponds to TRBD1 (5 bases). In germline, CDR1 is SGHNT, CDR2 YYREEE (reference sequence). The CDR3 is 15 residues long. The V end lost 0 bases, the J end lost 4 bases, and 13 bases lay between the germline ends. This CDR3 reads CASSLGGKWGTEAFF. Written as DNA, the CDR3 is TGTGCCAGCAGCTTGGGGGGGAAGTGGGGCACTGAAGCTTTCTTT.

The gene calls are TRBV6-1 and TRBJ2-1; TRBD2 aligns across 10 bases. Germline CDR1 reads MNHNS; CDR2 reads SASEGT. Unmatched junction bases numbered 3, after V lost 5 bases and J lost 2 bases. There are 15 residues in the CDR3. The CDR3 DNA is TGTGCCAGCAGTCGAGCGGGGGGGCCCTACAATGAGCAGTTCTTC. This translates into CASSRAGGPYNEQFF.

This clone was detected only once. The chain joins TRBV18 to TRBJ2-5; D gene uncertain. Germline V gives CDR1 KGHSH, CDR2 LQKENI. This CDR3 region has 14 residues. V gave up 2 bases and J gave up 0 bases, with 7 bases separating them. The CDR3 DNA reads TGTGCCAGCTCACCAACCGTGAACCAAGAGACCCAGTACTTC. Protein product: CASSPTVNQETQYF.

CDR3 in amino acids: CASSWTGTFGYTF. The DNA for the CDR3 is TGTGCCAGCAGTTGGACAGGGACGTTCGGCTACACCTTC. V usage is TRBV27 and J usage is TRBJ1-2, with TRBD1 matching over 8 bases. Germline V gene sequence: CDR1 MNHEY, CDR2 SMNVEV (reference sequence). The V and J ends lost 4 bases and 8 bases, in that order; junction bases with no gene match: 6. The CDR3 runs to 13 residues.

V and J are TRBV6-6 and TRBJ2-1; D is perhaps TRBD2 (7 bases). V lost 11 bases and J lost 2, with 13 bases in between. Germline CDR1 MNHNY, CDR2 SVGAGI (reference sequence). This CDR3 has 13 residues. In nucleotides, the CDR3 is TGTGCCGGGGGGGCGGGGCCCTACAATGAGCAGTTCTTC. It yields the protein CAGGAGPYNEQFF.

This clone was observed a handful of times. The chain recombines TRBV4-1 with TRBJ2-1; no firm D call. Germline CDR1 reads MGHRA; CDR2 reads YSYEKL. Trimming stripped 0 bases from V and 2 bases from J, with 11 bases between. This CDR3 contains 16 residues. This chain's CDR3 is CASSQEGQNTYNEQFF. The CDR3 bases are TGCGCCAGCAGCCAAGAAGGCCAGAATACCTACAATGAGCAGTTCTTC.

V is TRBV18 and J is TRBJ1-5; D not resolved. The CDR3 is made up of 13 amino acids. Germline V gives CDR1 KGHSH, CDR2 LQKENI. V was cut by 2 bases and J by 4 bases, with 6 bases left in between. CDR3 sequence (DNA): TGTGCCAGCTCACCAGGGAAGAATCAGCCCCAGCATTTT. Protein product: CASSPGKNQPQHF.

This sequence joins TRBV28 and TRBJ1-2; D call uncertain. CDR3 length: 12 residues. Germline V CDR1 and CDR2: MDHEN, SYDVKM. Deletions cut 1 base from V and 1 base from J, with 1 base between. The CDR3: CASSLYNYGYTF. The CDR3 DNA sequence: TGTGCCAGCAGTTTATATAACTATGGCTACACCTTC.